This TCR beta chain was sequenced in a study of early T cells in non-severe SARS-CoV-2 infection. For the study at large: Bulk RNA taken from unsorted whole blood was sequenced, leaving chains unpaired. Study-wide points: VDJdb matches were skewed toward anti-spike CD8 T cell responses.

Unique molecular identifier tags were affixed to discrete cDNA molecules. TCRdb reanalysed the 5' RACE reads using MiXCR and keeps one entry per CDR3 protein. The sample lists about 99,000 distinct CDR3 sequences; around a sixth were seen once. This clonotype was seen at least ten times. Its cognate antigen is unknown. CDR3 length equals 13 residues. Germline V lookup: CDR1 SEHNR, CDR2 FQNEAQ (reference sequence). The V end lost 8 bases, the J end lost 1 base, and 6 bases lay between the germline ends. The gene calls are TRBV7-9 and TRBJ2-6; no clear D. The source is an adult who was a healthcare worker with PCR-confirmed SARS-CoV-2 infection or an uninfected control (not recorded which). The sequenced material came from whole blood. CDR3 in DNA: TGTGCCAGCCACCCTTCTGGGGCCAACGTCCTGACTTTC. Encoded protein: CASHPSGANVLTF.